This T cell receptor beta chain was recovered during a study of blood T cell repertoires in COVID-19. Study at large: T cells, B-cell-depleted T cells, or PBMCs supplied cDNA or gDNA.

Libraries were prepared by immunoSEQ multiplex PCR; TCRdb keeps only in-frame clonotypes and omits some of them. The sample lists over 90,000 clones; more than 90% were seen once. Trimming stripped 3 bases from V and 6 bases from J, with 12 bases between. This CDR3 is 14 amino acids long. From germline, CDR1 is SGHAT and CDR2 FQNNGV. The J gene is TRBJ2-1, the V gene TRBV11-2; no clear D. The clonotype was recovered from a woman between 50 and 59 years old with COVID-19, enrolled during active disease. The material sequenced was peripheral blood. The CDR3 DNA sequence: TGTGCCAGCAGCTTGACCCCAGGCTCCAATGAGCAGTTCTTC. This codes for CASSLTPGSNEQFF.